This TCR beta chain was documented in a study of blood T cells in healthy people across ages. This CDR3 has 15 amino acids. Germline loops: CDR1 MNHNS, CDR2 SASEGT. Trimming removed 8 bases from V and 0 bases from J, with 14 bases in between. Sample-barcoded 5' priming and a J-beta primer mix drove a second PCR of roughly 7 to 11 cycles. TCRdb used MiXCR to reprocess the 5' RACE reads, holding one entry per CDR3 protein. This repertoire shows about 720,000 distinct CDR3 sequences, around a fifth found once; its top ten account for roughly 22%. The chain recombines TRBV6-1 with TRBJ2-4; possibly TRBD1 or TRBD2 for D (5 bases each). Sequencing was done on a sample of blood. The sequence came from a man in his 70s in good health. CDR3 protein: CASCRDGLAKNIQYF. The CDR3 coding sequence is TGTGCCAGCTGCCGGGACGGGCTAGCCAAAAACATTCAGTACTTC.